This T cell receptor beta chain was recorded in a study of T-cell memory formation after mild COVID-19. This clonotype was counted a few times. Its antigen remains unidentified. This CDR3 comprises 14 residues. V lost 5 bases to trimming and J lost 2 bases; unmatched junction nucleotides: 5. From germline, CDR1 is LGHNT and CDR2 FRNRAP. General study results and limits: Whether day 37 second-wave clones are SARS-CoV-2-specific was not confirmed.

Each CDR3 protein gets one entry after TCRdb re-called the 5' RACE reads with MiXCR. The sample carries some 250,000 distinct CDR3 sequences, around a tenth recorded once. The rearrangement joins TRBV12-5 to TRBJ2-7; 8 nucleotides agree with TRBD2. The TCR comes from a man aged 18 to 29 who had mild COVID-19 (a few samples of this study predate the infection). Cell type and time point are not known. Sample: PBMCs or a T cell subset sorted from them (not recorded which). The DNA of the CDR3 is TGTGCTAGTGGTAGCGGGGGAGTCGCCTACGAGCAGTACTTC. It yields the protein CASGSGGVAYEQYF.